The text below deals with one T cell receptor beta chain. This clone was detected a few times. The antigen it recognizes is unknown. No per-base quality is available; no much larger clone lies one base away. In the germline V gene (reference sequence), CDR1 corresponds to LNHNV and CDR2 to YYDKDF. The cysteine opens and the phenylalanine closes a CDR3 of 14 amino acids. The sequence is cut down to CDR3 DNA, 42 bases in frame from base 1. The junction shows trimming of 0 bases on V and 7 bases on J, and the gene matches do not reach 1 base of it. The sample originates from a study of shared clonotypes between healthy human individuals (TCRdb year 2020). At the level of the whole study: The cohort comprised two women and a few men aged 18 to 49 years. Per donor, three plates each were used for CD4 naive and CD4 memory, two for CD8 naive, and one for CD8 memory. To estimate repertoire size and how much clonotype sharing occurs between individuals, the study deeply sequenced the blood TCR repertoires of several healthy adults. To increase sequencing depth and limit assay-specific biases, different laboratories used diverse techniques to prepare libraries and sequence TCR repertoires. Per donor, leukapheresis produced somewhere between about 0.85 and 9.5 billion PBMCs. Study-wide conclusions, independent of this receptor: Pairwise subsampling led to the expectation that sequencing depth would affect the degree of clonotype sharing among donors. When several donors were compared, the shared fraction of clonotypes was 5% to 6.5% for naive CD4, 3.5% to 4% for naive CD8, 2% to 2.5% for memory CD4, and about 0.36% for memory CD8. Clonotypes shared by all four sorted-subset donors showed higher generation probabilities than non-shared clonotypes. Rarefaction of sorted-subset datasets indicated incomplete sequencing despite the large sequencing depth. Because the study included a small number of donors, the genetic and exposure-history diversity represented was limited. Sampling was restricted to blood, and TCR repertoires in tissue are likely to differ from TCR repertoires in blood. Larger estimated clonotype richness was generally found for naive subsets than for memory subsets.

Healthy HIV-negative adults with no recently reported acute infections or vaccinations were included as donors. All donors were Caucasian adults living in Nashville, Tennessee, USA. CD4+ T cells were enriched through magnetic negative selection, after which naive cells were positively selected on CD45RA and the remaining negative fraction served as the memory subset. Blood was collected by leukapheresis, and PBMCs were isolated by Ficoll-Histopaque density gradient centrifugation and then cryopreserved in liquid nitrogen vapor phase. Analytical flow cytometry was used to check the purity and quantity of every magnetically sorted T cell population. Each sorted fraction had its genomic DNA isolated and then quantified by UV absorbance on a Nanodrop 2000c. Using the deep immunoSEQ assay, multiplex PCR amplified TCR CDR3 regions from genomic DNA. Extracted genomic DNA from each cell subset was spread evenly across all wells of several immunoSEQ 96-well plates, with each plate serving as a replicate. For sorted subsets, each replicate PCR was loaded with 200 to 250 ng genomic DNA, equivalent to about 30,000 T cell genomes. Purified libraries were measured with a Qubit 3.0 fluorometer, size-checked on a Bioanalyzer 2100, and measured again with the KAPA Library Quantification kit. Each immunoSEQ 96-well plate was sequenced on its own single-read 150-cycle Illumina NextSeq 550 flow cell. As for how the authors treated the data: Because the immunoSEQ output held only junctional sequences and lacked quality scores, the filtering could not match the filtering applied to full-length reads. Sequences were annotated with PyIR, a Python wrapper for IgBLAST v1.9, using IMGT germline references to assign V/J genes and CDR3. Reads with weak V/J assignments (E-value above 1e-6), missing CDR3, stop codons, out-of-frame junctions, or ambiguous translated residues were removed. A V3J clonotype was defined by an identical inferred V gene, J gene, and CDR3 amino acid sequence. Percentage overlap between repertoires was calculated by dividing the number of shared unique clonotypes by the size of the smaller repertoire. Three approaches were used to assess repertoire richness: RTK rarefaction, the Chao1 estimator, and Recon v2.1 estimates of unobserved clonotypes. For all TCRbeta clonotypes obtained by the gDNA method from four donors, generation probabilities were computed with OLGA. TCRdb carries this immuneACCESS record with in-frame sequences only. Its versions omit some clonotypes, under half of them owing to an unresolved V gene in the studies checked, with the rest unexplained. The D gene and trimming were derived from the DNA, and the V and J assignments and clone size from that table. In this sample the table shows nearly 750,000 clones, around 70% of which occur a single time. The ten largest account for about 1.7% of the sample.

Sequencing was performed on memory CD4+ T cells sorted from blood. The cell subset or site label of this sample denotes: CD45RA-negative fraction. The chain joins TRBV15 to TRBJ2-2; TRBD2 lines up with 8 middle nucleotides. The TCR originated in a woman aged 30 to 39 in good health. Here is the DNA: TGTGCCACCAGCAGAGATCTAGCGGGCGGGGAGCTGTTTTTT. This translates into CATSRDLAGGELFF.